The 23 T cell receptor beta chains reported below all come from one sample, sequenced in a study of cytomegalovirus exposure and HLA in healthy donors. With 60 Vbeta and 13 Jbeta primers, the PCR was carried out. Measured with immunoSEQ multiplex PCR; TCRdb has only the in-frame clones, and not every one. The top ten clones hold roughly 2.5% of a sample with some 140,000 clones, 55% to 80% of them seen once. Sequencing input: PBMCs. These TCRs come from a woman between 40 and 55 years old in good health and CMV-seronegative.

The CDR3 protein is CATSDPNRVATNEKLFF. The CDR3 region has the DNA TGTGCCACCAGCGACCCTAACCGGGTTGCAACTAATGAAAAACTGTTTTTT. The chain links TRBV15 to TRBJ1-4, with unresolved D. V was cut by 5 bases and J by 0 bases, with 16 bases left in between. CDR1 and CDR2 from the germline V gene are LNHNV and YYDKDF (reference sequence). CDR3 length: 17 amino acids.

This chain connects TRBV14 to TRBJ1-1; TRBD1 agrees at 7 bases. This CDR3 spans 20 amino acids. CDR1 and CDR2 from the germline V gene are SGHDN and FVKESK. J lost 1 base, V lost 1 base, and 18 bases had no gene match. CDR3 protein: CASSQGRRGLIHIPNTEAFF. As DNA, the CDR3 is TGTGCCAGCAGCCAAGGCAGGAGGGGGCTTATCCACATCCCGAACACTGAAGCTTTCTTT. The whole variable domain, remainder taken from reference TRBV14 and TRBJ1-1, is EAGVTQFPSHSVIEKGQTVTLRCDPISGHDNLYWYRRVMGKEIKFLLHFVKESKQDESGMPNNRFLAERTGGTYSTLKVQPAELEDSGVYFCASSQGRRGLIHIPNTEAFFGQGTRLTVV.

The chain joins TRBV27 to TRBJ2-1, with TRBD1 matching over 7 bases. CDR3 length equals 15 residues. Germline CDR1 reads MNHEY; CDR2 reads SMNVEV (reference sequence). Unmatched junction bases numbered 11, after V lost 8 bases and J lost 4 bases. For the CDR3, the DNA is TGTGCCAGCCTTTCTTCAGGGGGAGCTTACAATGAGCAGTTCTTC. Amino acid sequence: CASLSSGGAYNEQFF.

This chain links TRBV7-2 with TRBJ2-1; TRBD2 matches 8 bases. CDR1 is SGHTA and CDR2 is FQGNSA in the germline V gene. The trim removed 3 bases at V and 0 bases at J, leaving 10 bases unmatched. The CDR3 extends over 18 amino acids. The CDR3, as DNA: TGTGCCAGCAGCTTCTTAGCGGGATTTAGCCCCTCCTACAATGAGCAGTTCTTC. This sequence encodes CASSFLAGFSPSYNEQFF.

The V and J genes are TRBV29-1 and TRBJ2-1; 8 nucleotides line up with TRBD2. The CDR3 totals 13 residues. CDR1 and CDR2 (germline): SQVTM, ANQGSEA. J was trimmed by 7 bases and V by 4 bases; bases with no gene match: 6. CDR3 coding DNA: TGCAGCGTTGCGGGGGGGCTGGGGAATGAGCAGTTCTTC. This codes for CSVAGGLGNEQFF.

This chain joins TRBV6-1 and TRBJ1-1; TRBD1 is a possible D gene (5 bases). The CDR3 sequence is 13 residues long. V dropped 7 bases and J dropped 1 base, with 10 bases sitting between them. CDR1 is MNHNS, CDR2 SASEGT, per germline. The CDR3 region has the DNA TGTGCCAGCACGTCCAGGGCGAACACTGAAGCTTTCTTT. This translates into CASTSRANTEAFF.

A few counts support this clone. V usage is TRBV30 and J usage is TRBJ2-1; 9 bases agree with TRBD1. V lost 5 bases and J lost 5; bases outside the gene matches: 4. The CDR3 totals 13 residues. CDR1 is GTSNPN, CDR2 SVGIG, per germline (reference sequence). The CDR3: CAWGTGPHNEQFF. The CDR3 DNA sequence: TGTGCCTGGGGGACAGGGCCCCACAATGAGCAGTTCTTC.

This clone has a handful of counts. J is TRBJ2-3 and V is TRBV27, with a possible D match to TRBD2 (5 bases). The CDR3 is made up of 15 amino acids. Germline V lookup: CDR1 MNHEY, CDR2 SMNVEV (reference sequence). V dropped 3 bases and J dropped 9 bases, with 19 bases sitting between them. For the CDR3, the DNA is TGTGCCAGCAGTTTGTTTATGGAGGTTGGCGGGACGCAGTATTTT. This codes for CASSLFMEVGGTQYF.

This clone was seen a single time. V and J are TRBV29-1 and TRBJ2-3; 9 bases are a match to TRBD2. Germline assignment: CDR1 SQVTM and CDR2 ANQGSEA. The V segment lost 2 bases and the J segment 6 bases; nucleotides outside the gene matches: 15. This CDR3 has 17 residues. Here the CDR3 reads CSVERRGLARAPDTQYF. For the CDR3, the DNA is TGCAGCGTTGAAAGAAGAGGACTAGCGAGGGCTCCGGATACGCAGTATTTT.

The chain recombines TRBV10-3 with TRBJ1-2; 7 bases line up with TRBD1. Germline V gene data show CDR1 as ENHRY and CDR2 as SYGVKD. J gave up 6 bases and V 6 bases, and 22 bases lay outside the gene matches. This CDR3 is 18 amino acids long. The CDR3 loop is CAISGGGTETAYLNGYTF. DNA of the CDR3: TGTGCCATCAGCGGAGGGGGGACAGAGACAGCGTATTTAAATGGCTACACCTTC.

This clone was detected a few times. The J gene is TRBJ1-4, the V gene TRBV11-1, with a possible D match to TRBD1 (5 bases). Germline CDR1 and CDR2: SGHAT and FQDESV (reference sequence). V lost 5 bases and J 8 bases, leaving 18 bases between the germline ends. The CDR3 is 15 amino acids. The CDR3 reads CASSPDPGGEEKLFF. The CDR3 bases are TGTGCCAGCAGCCCCGACCCGGGAGGGGAGGAAAAACTGTTTTTT.

The rearrangement links TRBV18 to TRBJ1-3, with no clear D. Deletions cut 5 bases from V and 2 bases from J, with 13 bases between. There are 15 residues in the CDR3. Germline V gene sequence: CDR1 KGHSH, CDR2 LQKENI. The CDR3 here is CASSKRGTAGNTIYF. The CDR3 DNA sequence: TGTGCCAGCTCAAAACGGGGAACGGCTGGAAACACCATATATTTT.

A note on this clone: One junction end disagrees with the germline gene, perhaps due to a read error. J is TRBJ2-7 and V is TRBV10-2; 7 bases align to TRBD1. This CDR3 is 12 amino acids long. Germline V gives CDR1 WSHSY, CDR2 SAAADI. The CDR3 DNA reads TGCGCCAGCAGTGAGGGGTGGACAGGCCTAAGCTTC. Its protein is CASSEGWTGLSF.

The rearrangement links TRBV18 to TRBJ1-3; 10 nucleotides match TRBD1. There are 15 residues in the CDR3. V was pared by 6 bases and J by 5 bases, with 7 bases of the junction left unmatched. The V gene's germline CDR1 is KGHSH and CDR2 LQKENI. CDR3 sequence reads: CASSPGTGERNTIYF. In DNA, the CDR3 is TGTGCCAGCTCTCCGGGGACAGGGGAAAGAAACACCATATATTTT.

The gene calls are TRBV7-2 and TRBJ2-1; a possible D gene is TRBD2 (5 bases). Germline V gene sequence: CDR1 SGHTA, CDR2 FQGNSA. V dropped 3 bases and J dropped 0 bases, with 12 bases sitting between them. The CDR3 contains 16 residues. CDR3 region: CASSFSGRGSYNEQFF. CDR3 sequence (DNA): TGTGCCAGCAGCTTCTCGGGCCGGGGCTCCTACAATGAGCAGTTCTTC.

This clone appeared a few times. The V and J genes are TRBV14 and TRBJ1-6, with no clear D. V lost 1 base and J lost 7, with 5 bases in between. The germline gives CDR1 SGHDN, CDR2 FVKESK. This CDR3 comprises 13 residues. The CDR3, as DNA: TGTGCCAGCAGCCAAGCGGGGAATTCACCCCTCCACTTT. Translating gives CASSQAGNSPLHF.

This chain joins TRBV5-1 and TRBJ1-1; no reliable D call. Germline lookup yields CDR1 SGHRS and CDR2 YFSETQ. This CDR3 comprises 15 residues. The V and J ends lost 6 bases and 1 base respectively, with 16 bases between them. The CDR3 nucleotides are TGCGCCAGCACCGTAACCGGCACAGAGAACACTGAAGCTTTCTTT. The encoded protein is CASTVTGTENTEAFF.

The chain recombines TRBV2 with TRBJ1-5; the D gene is possibly TRBD1 (5 bases). This CDR3 is built from 14 residues. The germline gives CDR1 SNHLY, CDR2 FYNNEI. V lost 1 base, J lost 7 bases, and 11 bases lay in between. The CDR3 nucleotides read TGTGCCAGCAGTGAAGGCAGGGAGGGCCAGCCCCAGCATTTT. Translated, it gives CASSEGREGQPQHF.

J is TRBJ2-7 and V is TRBV6-5, with D possibly being TRBD2 (6 bases). The CDR3 extends over 12 amino acids. Germline V gives CDR1 MNHEY, CDR2 SVGAGI. Trimming shortened V by 5 bases and J by 3 bases, and 8 bases separated the two germline ends. Here the CDR3 reads CASSGGDYEQYF. CDR3 DNA sequence: TGTGCCAGCAGTGGAGGGGACTACGAGCAGTACTTC.

The table lists this clone with a few counts. The chain uses TRBV14 and TRBJ1-1, with D hard to call. V was clipped by 1 base and J by 6 bases, with 12 bases between them. Germline assignment: CDR1 SGHDN and CDR2 FVKESK. The CDR3 has 14 amino acids. CDR3 DNA sequence: TGTGCCAGCAGCCAAGTCCCCGTCTTCTCTGAAGCTTTCTTT. Translating gives CASSQVPVFSEAFF.

V usage is TRBV6-1 and J usage is TRBJ1-6; 11 positions agree with TRBD1. Germline CDR1 is MNHNS and CDR2 is SASEGT. This CDR3 has 14 amino acids. V shed 11 bases and J 10 bases; nucleotides not matched to a gene: 10. The CDR3 sequence: CAGRRTGGRSPLHF. CDR3 DNA: TGTGCCGGGCGCCGGACAGGGGGCAGGTCACCCCTCCACTTT.

Here the CDR3 DNA reads TGTGCCAGCAGTGAAGGAGGGGGAAAACACACCGGGGAGCTGTTTTTT. Its translation is CASSEGGGKHTGELFF. The V and J genes are TRBV6-1 and TRBJ2-2; tentative D call: TRBD1 (6 bases). Deletions cut 1 base from V and 3 bases from J, with 12 bases between. CDR1 is MNHNS and CDR2 is SASEGT in the germline V gene. This CDR3 contains 16 residues.

The V and J genes are TRBV15 and TRBJ2-6, with 7 positions matching TRBD1. There are 19 residues in the CDR3. The V gene end was trimmed by 2 bases and the J gene end by 4 bases; junction bases not matched to a gene: 14. Germline loops: CDR1 LNHNV, CDR2 YYDKDF (reference sequence). CDR3 DNA: TGTGCCACCAGCAGAACGCACCCGCTGACAGGGACGGGGGCCAACGTCCTGACTTTC. As protein: CATSRTHPLTGTGANVLTF.